This T cell receptor beta chain was captured in a study of T cells in Graves' hyperthyroidism and ophthalmopathy (dated by TCRdb to between 2018 and 2020). Background for the entire study: Peripheral blood was sampled at the time of initial diagnosis, prior to any treatment. To identify TCR V-J signatures that set the groups apart, the researchers used a discovery cohort of 95 to 100 patients, made up of around 42 with Graves' ophthalmopathy and 57 with stable Graves' hyperthyroidism. An independent validation cohort of about 20 hyperthyroidism patients and approximately 15 patients who later progressed to ophthalmopathy tested prospective prediction of ophthalmopathy. The 100 or so discovery patients were randomly split 7:3 into training and test sets. Thyroid tissue and blood T-cell repertoires from roughly 6 Graves' hyperthyroidism patients were also compared in the study. Once sampling was done, hyperthyroidism patients were given methimazole at a starting dose of 30 mg daily, whereas ophthalmopathy patients were given high-dose intravenous methylprednisolone. The paper describes TCR Vbeta CDR3 sequencing of 140 or so peripheral blood samples, made up of 43 ophthalmopathy patients, 70 to 80 hyperthyroidism patients and some 17 progressor patients.

Beyond this particular receptor, the publication reports: No statistical method was used to fix the sample size in advance, and group allocation was not hidden from the investigators. In validation, the model predicted progression to ophthalmopathy a median of 6.5 months before onset, with around 70% sensitivity and roughly 79% specificity. Blood samples also contained most of the expanded thyroid clonotypes (frequency above 0.001), which suggests that blood repertoires may reflect thyroid immune responses. A model built on a 13 V-J signature distinguished ophthalmopathy from stable hyperthyroidism, reaching around 88% sensitivity and 81.08% specificity in cross-validation and 80%/75% in testing.

TCR beta CDR3 regions were amplified from RNA transcripts. The first round of RT-PCR for the TCR CDR3 was performed with the HTBI primer set and the Qiagen OneStep RT-PCR kit. Libraries were constructed in a second round of multiplex PCR, after which size selection and purification were carried out. Paired-end sequencing of the libraries was performed with 100 bp reads on an Illumina HiSeq2000. The paper's data handling went like this. SOAPnuke was used to process the raw data, removing reads that contained adapters or uncalled bases, had a mean Phred below 15, or lacked an exact match to the constant primer or identifier. High-quality paired reads were merged with COPE v1.2.5, and unique nucleotide sequences were defined as clonotypes. MiTCR v1.1 was used to align the clonotypes against IMGT TRBV, TRBD and TRBJ reference segments. The analysis was restricted to V-J combinations with a frequency above 0.0001, which together covered about 99% of the repertoires. The TCS score was defined as the ratio of F50 (clonal expansion) to E x V (chaos), calculated using BLOSUM62-based TCRdist between CDR3 peptides within each V-J. Welch's t-statistics and random forest reduced around 550 V-J features to about 13, which were used in a naive Bayes classifier (R e1071). TCRdb reworked the public reads: Q25 trimming with fastp, MiXCR clone assembly, productive beta chains retained. Each CDR3 protein appears once, grouped with its most common genes and DNA. The V and J calls shown here were made by TCRdb, not taken from the authors' results. The sample table records around 380,000 distinct CDR3 sequences; 13% of these occur just once. The ten top clones hold about 20% of the sample.

This clonotype appeared many times. Its antigen is currently not known. Base qualities are missing; no much larger clone stands one base away. The germline V gene (reference sequence) sets CDR1 to SEHNR and CDR2 to FQNEAQ. V was cut back by 6 bases and J by 2 bases, leaving a gap of 12 bases between them. From its cysteine to its phenylalanine, the CDR3 spans 14 amino acids. Only the CDR3 DNA stays, 42 bases, in frame from base 1. The hyperthyroidism patients were between 18 and 65 years old and newly diagnosed, with a disease duration of less than 2 months. Exclusion was applied to patients with uncontrolled infections, other autoimmune diseases, pregnancy or lactation. Diagnoses were based on clinical symptoms, serum thyroxine and TRAb, thyroid ultrasound and orbital computed tomography. Blood from progressor patients was drawn when they were first diagnosed with hyperthyroidism, before any ophthalmopathy symptoms appeared. PBMCs were isolated from about 10 ml of fresh peripheral blood by Ficoll-Paque density gradient centrifugation. Progressor patients were defined as those initially diagnosed with Graves' hyperthyroidism in whom ophthalmopathy developed during follow-up. Total RNA was extracted with Trizol reagent, and quality was checked on an Agilent 2100 Bioanalyzer.

The TCR comes from a man aged 25-45 years with Graves' hyperthyroidism that later progressed to Graves' ophthalmopathy. The V and J segments used are TRBV7-9 and TRBJ2-3; confidence is insufficient to name the D gene. The specimen was blood. The CDR3 has the sequence CASSLFVDTDTQYF. The DNA reads as follows: TGTGCCAGCAGTTTATTCGTGGACACAGATACGCAGTATTTT.